Shown below are 24 T cell receptor beta chains from a single sample sequenced in a study of blood T cells in healthy people across ages. Then a second PCR, running roughly 7 to 11 cycles, was carried out with a sample-barcoded 5' primer and a J-beta primer mix. TCRdb ran MiXCR on the 5' RACE reads and lists one entry per CDR3 protein. The table includes fewer than 2 million distinct CDR3 sequences, about 39% detected once. Sequencing was carried out using blood. The receptors here all came from a human donor in good health.

The chain carries TRBV11-2 and TRBJ1-6; D may be TRBD1 (5 bases). The V end lost 4 bases, the J end lost 9 bases, and 16 bases lay between the germline ends. There are 15 residues in the CDR3. The germline V gene encodes CDR1 SGHAT and CDR2 FQNNGV. The CDR3 nucleotides read TGTGCCAGCAGCTCGACAGTCCAAGGGATTTCACCCCTCCACTTT. It codes for CASSSTVQGISPLHF.

The rearrangement links TRBV2 to TRBJ1-2, with D possibly matching TRBD1 (5 bases). CDR1 is SNHLY, CDR2 FYNNEI, per germline. This CDR3 contains 12 residues. With 6 bases removed from V and 6 bases from J, the gap between germline ends came to 11 bases. The CDR3 DNA sequence: TGTGCCAGCAGCAGGGAGGGTGATGGCTACACCTTC. Translating gives CASSREGDGYTF.

The chain is built from TRBV4-1 and TRBJ2-3; 8 bases map to TRBD2. From germline, CDR1 is MGHRA and CDR2 YSYEKL. Trimming took 4 bases from V and 0 from J; bases not matched to a gene: 6. The CDR3 has 16 amino acids. The CDR3 sequence: CASSLTPSGSTDTQYF. The CDR3 DNA sequence: TGCGCCAGCAGCCTAACCCCTAGCGGGAGCACAGATACGCAGTATTTT.

This clonotype has only a few counts. The chain is built from TRBV7-2 and TRBJ1-1, with D uncertain. Germline CDR1 SGHTA, CDR2 FQGNSA. Trimming left V 5 bases short and J 6 bases short, with 10 bases between. The CDR3 has 12 residues. CDR3 amino acids: CASSAQISEAFF. The DNA for the CDR3 is TGTGCCAGCAGCGCCCAGATTTCTGAAGCTTTCTTT.

This sequence joins TRBV12-5 and TRBJ2-7; no definite D call. The CDR3 has 12 residues. In germline, CDR1 is LGHNT, CDR2 FRNRAP. Trimming pared 8 bases from V and 4 bases from J, leaving 12 bases between. Here the CDR3 reads CASRPDPYEQYF. The CDR3 region has the DNA TGTGCTAGTCGACCGGACCCTTACGAGCAGTACTTC.

This clonotype appeared a single time. The V call is TRBV15, the J call TRBJ2-7, with 7 bases fitting TRBD1. Trimming at V came to 5 bases and at J to 1 base, leaving 5 bases not matched to a gene. Per germline, CDR1 LNHNV and CDR2 YYDKDF (reference sequence). This CDR3 contains 14 residues. Written as DNA, the CDR3 is TGTGCCACCAGCCCCGGGACAGCTTCCTACGAGCAGTACTTC. Translated: CATSPGTASYEQYF.

This chain links TRBV6-6 with TRBJ2-3; no clear D gene. Per germline, CDR1 MNHNY and CDR2 SVGAGI (reference sequence). V was pared by 3 bases and J by 1 base, with 8 bases between. The CDR3 covers 14 residues. In DNA, the CDR3 is TGTGCCAGCAGTTATGGAAGCGGCACAGATACGCAGTATTTT. Its protein is CASSYGSGTDTQYF.

J is TRBJ2-3 and V is TRBV29-1; TRBD2 might be the D (5 bases). V shed 8 bases and J shed 4 bases, with 10 bases lying between them. Germline assignment: CDR1 SQVTM and CDR2 ANQGSEA. The CDR3 covers 11 residues. CDR3 sequence (DNA): TGCAGCAGTGAGGGTGCAGATACGCAGTATTTT. This sequence encodes CSSEGADTQYF.

This clonotype was seen more than once but under ten times. The genes are TRBV29-1 and TRBJ2-3, with D possibly being TRBD1 or TRBD2 (5 bases each). This CDR3 region has 14 residues. CDR1 and CDR2 from the germline V gene are SQVTM and ANQGSEA. Trimming cost V 6 bases and J 4 bases, with 17 bases left between them. For the CDR3, the DNA is TGCAGCGTAGCTGGGGACCCCAGGGCAGATACGCAGTATTTT. It is translated as CSVAGDPRADTQYF.

The chain joins TRBV10-3 to TRBJ1-2; D call uncertain. The V and J ends lost 6 bases and 1 base respectively, with 12 bases between them. CDR1 and CDR2 (germline): ENHRY, SYGVKD. The CDR3 contains 14 residues. CDR3 residues: CAIRRTSDNYGYTF. The CDR3 nucleotides read TGTGCCATCAGAAGGACGAGCGATAACTATGGCTACACCTTC.

The chain has TRBV7-8 and TRBJ1-2; D perhaps matches TRBD1 (6 bases). This CDR3 is 14 amino acids long. V dropped 4 bases and J dropped 7 bases, with 16 bases sitting between them. The V gene's germline CDR1 is SGHVS and CDR2 FQNEAQ. CDR3 protein: CASSYLPGVSGYTF. CDR3 DNA sequence: TGTGCCAGCAGCTACCTGCCAGGGGTTTCTGGCTACACCTTC. The complete variable domain, with remaining parts taken from reference TRBV7-8 and TRBJ1-2, reads GAGVSQSPRYKVAKRGQDVALRCDPISGHVSLFWYQQALGQGPEFLTYFQNEAQLDKSGLPSDRFFAERPEGSVSTLKIQRTQQEDSAVYLCASSYLPGVSGYTFGSGTRLTVV.

The table lists this clonotype with a few counts. The V call is TRBV3-1, the J call TRBJ2-4; D tentatively fits TRBD1 or TRBD2 (5 bases each). This CDR3 has 13 amino acids. Germline lookup yields CDR1 LGHDT and CDR2 YNNKEL (reference sequence). V lost 2 bases and J lost 8, with 10 bases in between. In DNA form, the CDR3 reads TGTGCCAGCAGCCAACGGGGCATGGACATTCAGTACTTC. Translated: CASSQRGMDIQYF. The full variable domain, rest sourced from reference TRBV3-1 and TRBJ2-4, is DTAVSQTPKYLVTQMGNDKSIKCEQNLGHDTMYWYKQDSKKFLKIMFSYNNKELIINETVPNRFSPKSPDKAHLNLHINSLELGDSAVYFCASSQRGMDIQYFGAGTRLSVL.

V gene TRBV4-2 combines with J gene TRBJ2-5; a possible D gene is TRBD2 (6 bases). The CDR3 spans 21 residues. Germline CDR1 LGHNA, CDR2 YNFKEQ. V gave up 0 bases and J gave up 2 bases, with 28 bases separating them. CDR3 DNA sequence: TGTGCCAGCAGCCAAGATAGTAGAGACGGGAGCATCGAGCTCCATCAAGAGACCCAGTACTTC. This codes for CASSQDSRDGSIELHQETQYF.

V usage is TRBV20-1 and J usage is TRBJ2-7, with D tentatively TRBD2 (6 bases). Trimming left V 6 bases short and J 1 base short, with 16 bases between. Per germline, CDR1 DFQATT and CDR2 SNEGSKA (reference sequence). This CDR3 has 14 residues. CDR3 residues: CSADRRGKSYEQYF. The CDR3 DNA follows: TGCAGTGCGGACCGGAGGGGAAAGTCCTACGAGCAGTACTTC.

The rearrangement uses TRBV12-3 or TRBV12-4 and TRBJ2-1; 7 positions match TRBD2. This CDR3 has 15 residues. Unmatched junction bases numbered 12, after V lost 8 bases and J lost 5 bases. CDR3 sequence: CASDTGGTLHNEQFF. The CDR3 bases are TGTGCCAGCGATACCGGGGGGACCCTCCACAATGAGCAGTTCTTC.

As concerns this clonotype: Sequence at one end of the junction differs from germline and may be a read error. V is TRBV29-1 and J is TRBJ2-3; D is perhaps TRBD1 (6 bases). The CDR3 consists of 11 residues. The germline V gene encodes CDR1 SQVTM and CDR2 ANQGSEA. The CDR3 nucleotides are TGCAGCGTTGGATCGACAGGTACGCAGTATTTT. It translates to CSVGSTGTQYF.

This CDR3 reads CASSLPLAGGPADTQYF. The CDR3 DNA sequence: TGTGCCAGCAGTCTACCCCTAGCGGGGGGCCCAGCAGATACGCAGTATTTT. The chain joins TRBV6-6 to TRBJ2-3; 11 bases align to TRBD2. This CDR3 spans 17 amino acids. CDR1 is MNHNY, CDR2 SVGAGI, per germline (reference sequence). V gave up 5 bases and J gave up 4 bases; unmatched junction bases: 11.

This chain connects TRBV14 to TRBJ2-2; no clear D gene. The CDR3 runs 17 residues. V dropped 0 bases and J dropped 5 bases, with 16 bases sitting between them. The V gene's germline CDR1 is SGHDN and CDR2 FVKESK. In DNA form, the CDR3 reads TGTGCCAGCAGCCAAGAATTAGTGCGACATCTAACCGGGGAGCTGTTTTTT. Translated: CASSQELVRHLTGELFF.

This clonotype was seen more than once but under ten times. The chain employs TRBV2 and TRBJ1-2; TRBD1 aligns across 7 bases. Germline V gene data show CDR1 as SNHLY and CDR2 as FYNNEI. This CDR3 region has 14 residues. The ends lost 8 bases at V and 6 bases at J; junction bases unmatched: 12. CDR3 sequence: CASVGGATGNGYTF. The CDR3 nucleotides read TGTGCCAGCGTTGGAGGAGCGACAGGGAATGGCTACACCTTC. The full variable domain, its missing parts supplied by reference TRBV2 and TRBJ1-2, is EPEVTQTPSHQVTQMGQEVILRCVPISNHLYFYWYRQILGQKVEFLVSFYNNEISEKSEIFDDQFSVERPDGSNFTLKIRSTKLEDSAMYFCASVGGATGNGYTFGSGTRLTVV.

The genes are TRBV5-1 and TRBJ1-4, with a weak D call TRBD1 (6 bases). This CDR3 spans 12 amino acids. Germline CDR1 SGHRS, CDR2 YFSETQ. With 0 bases removed from V and 14 bases from J, the gap between germline ends came to 11 bases. CDR3 coding DNA: TGCGCCAGCAGCTTGGACAGGGACGCTCTGTTTTTT. Amino acids: CASSLDRDALFF.

The rearrangement joins TRBV5-6 to TRBJ2-4, with TRBD2 matching 8 bases. The end of the DNA is better explained by TRBJ2-7, so the J call may be wrong. The length of the CDR3 is 16 residues. CDR1 and CDR2 (germline): SGHDT, YYEEEE. The CDR3 nucleotides are TGTGCCAGCAGCCAAACGGGGATAGCGGGGTGGTACGAGCAGTACTTC. It translates to CASSQTGIAGWYEQYF.

This clonotype was observed a few times. CDR3 nucleotide sequence: TGTGCCAGCAGCCTCTCCGACAGGGATGGAGGCTACACCTTC. Translated: CASSLSDRDGGYTF. The rearrangement links TRBV6-6 to TRBJ1-2; 7 nucleotides line up with TRBD1. The CDR3 is 14 amino acids. The trim removed 6 bases at V and 8 bases at J, leaving 12 bases unmatched. The V gene's germline CDR1 is MNHNY and CDR2 SVGAGI (reference sequence).

The V gene is TRBV3-1, the J gene TRBJ2-5; 10 bases fit TRBD2. The germline V gene has CDR1 LGHDT and CDR2 YNNKEL (reference sequence). The CDR3 consists of 17 residues. The trim removed 1 base at V and 1 base at J, leaving 6 bases unmatched. CDR3 DNA: TGTGCCAGCAGCCAAGCCCATAGCGGGGGGACCCAAGAGACCCAGTACTTC. Amino acids: CASSQAHSGGTQETQYF.

This clonotype was seen a few times. The chain couples TRBV4-3 to TRBJ2-2, with D perhaps given as TRBD1 or TRBD2 (6 bases each). The ends were cut back, 1 base at V and 4 bases at J, with 10 bases in the middle. Per germline, CDR1 LGHNA and CDR2 YSLEER. CDR3 length equals 15 residues. Here the CDR3 reads CASSQGRGATGELFF. In DNA form, the CDR3 reads TGCGCCAGCAGCCAAGGGAGGGGGGCCACCGGGGAGCTGTTTTTT.